The present T cell receptor beta chain was sequenced within a study of lymphopenia after photon versus proton radiotherapy. Germline loops: CDR1 ENHRY, CDR2 SYGVKD. The CDR3 extends over 14 amino acids. Trimming removed 2 bases at V and 2 bases at J, with 10 bases between. Here immunoSEQ multiplex PCR was the method, and the copy in TCRdb shows in-frame clones only, minus some. This table holds roughly 76,000 clones, about 90% found once. Concerning this clone itself: Antigen: not known.

Whole-study findings and limits: Post-nadir diversity loss with photons came from oligoclonal expansion, particularly CD8+ Temra cells.

The clonotype originates from a woman in her thirties or forties with cholangiocarcinoma. V usage is TRBV10-3 and J usage is TRBJ2-7, with D hard to call. This specimen consisted of peripheral blood, obtained from a patient treated with photon-based radiotherapy. CDR3 residues: CAISETERTYEQYF. The DNA of the CDR3 is TGTGCCATCAGTGAGACAGAACGTACCTACGAGCAGTACTTC.